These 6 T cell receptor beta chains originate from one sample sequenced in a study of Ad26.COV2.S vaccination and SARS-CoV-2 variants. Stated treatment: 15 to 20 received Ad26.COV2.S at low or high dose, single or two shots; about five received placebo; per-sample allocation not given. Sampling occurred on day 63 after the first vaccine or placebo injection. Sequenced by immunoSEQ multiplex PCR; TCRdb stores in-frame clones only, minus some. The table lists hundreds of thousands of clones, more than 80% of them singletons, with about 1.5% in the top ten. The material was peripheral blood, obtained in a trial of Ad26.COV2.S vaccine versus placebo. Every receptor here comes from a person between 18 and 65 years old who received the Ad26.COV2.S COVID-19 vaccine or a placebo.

DNA for the CDR3: TGTGCCAGCAGCTTAGAGGCGGGGGGCCCCTACGAGCAGTACTTC. Translation: CASSLEAGGPYEQYF. This chain links TRBV7-2 with TRBJ2-7, with 8 positions matching TRBD2. Trimming took 1 base from V and 2 from J; bases not matched to a gene: 4. CDR1 and CDR2 (germline): SGHTA, FQGNSA. This CDR3 region has 15 residues.

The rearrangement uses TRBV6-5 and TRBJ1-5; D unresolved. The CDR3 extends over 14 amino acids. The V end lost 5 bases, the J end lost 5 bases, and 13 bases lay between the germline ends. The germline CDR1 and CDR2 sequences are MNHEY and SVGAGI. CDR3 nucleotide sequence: TGTGCCAGCAGTCGGTCCGTAAAGGATCAGCCCCAGCATTTT. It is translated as CASSRSVKDQPQHF.

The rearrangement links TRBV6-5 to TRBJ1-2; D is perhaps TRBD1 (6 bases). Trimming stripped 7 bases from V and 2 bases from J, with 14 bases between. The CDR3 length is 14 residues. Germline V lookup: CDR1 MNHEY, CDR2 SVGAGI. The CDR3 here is CASTGQLGNYGYTF. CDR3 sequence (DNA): TGTGCCAGCACCGGACAGTTAGGGAACTATGGCTACACCTTC.

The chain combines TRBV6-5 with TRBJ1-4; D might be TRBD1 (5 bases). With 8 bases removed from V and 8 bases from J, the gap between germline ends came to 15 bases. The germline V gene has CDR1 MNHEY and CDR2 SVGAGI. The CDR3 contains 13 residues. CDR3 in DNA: TGTGCCAGCGCCGTCGGACAAAAAGAAAAACTGTTTTTT. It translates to CASAVGQKEKLFF.

CDR3 sequence reads: CASRTTGSAYEQYF. Written as DNA, the CDR3 is TGTGCCAGCAGGACAACAGGGAGCGCCTACGAGCAGTACTTC. The chain has TRBV2 and TRBJ2-7; maybe TRBD1 (6 bases). V was shortened by 6 bases and J by 2 bases, with 14 bases between the two germline ends. Germline CDR1 is SNHLY and CDR2 is FYNNEI. The length of the CDR3 is 14 residues.

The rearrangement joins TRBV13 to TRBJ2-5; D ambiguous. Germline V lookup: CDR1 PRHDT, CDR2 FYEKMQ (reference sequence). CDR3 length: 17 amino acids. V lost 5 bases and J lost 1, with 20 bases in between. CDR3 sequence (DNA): TGTGCCAGCAGCCTATATTCGCCAATCTCCCTCCAAGAGACCCAGTACTTC. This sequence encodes CASSLYSPISLQETQYF.